These 19 T cell receptor beta chains were all obtained from the same sample, sequenced in a study of glioma-infiltrating T cells after dendritic cell vaccination (dated by TCRdb to 2016 to 2017). The label giving this sample's time point can be read as: after dendritic cell vaccination, including at tumor progression/relapse. Libraries were prepared through the immunoSEQ multiplex PCR assay. Entries here come from immuneACCESS through TCRdb and include only in-frame sequences with V and J called. Some clones fail to appear in such tables; in the studies checked, an unresolved V gene covers under half of the shortfall, and the cause of the remainder is unknown. This sample lists tens of thousands of clones; over 75% were detected once. Of the sample, more than 2% falls within the top ten clones. The sequencing used blood, collected after dendritic cell vaccination. The source of these receptors is a human donor with glioblastoma.

J is TRBJ2-5 and V is TRBV5-6, with D perhaps matching TRBD2 (5 bases). V dropped 0 bases and J dropped 1 base, with 13 bases sitting between them. The CDR3 is 16 amino acids. Per the germline V gene, CDR1 is SGHDT and CDR2 is YYEEEE. The CDR3 loop is CASSLGPTGVQETQYF. CDR3 in DNA: TGTGCCAGCAGCTTGGGACCGACCGGGGTCCAAGAGACCCAGTACTTC. The full variable domain, with the rest looked up from reference TRBV5-6 and TRBJ2-5, is DAGVTQSPTHLIKTRGQQVTLRCSPKSGHDTVSWYQQALGQGPQFIFQYYEEEERQRGNFPDRFSGHQFPNYSSELNVNALLLGDSALYLCASSLGPTGVQETQYFGPGTRLLVL.

The rearrangement uses TRBV14 and TRBJ2-7; TRBD1 might be the D (5 bases). The CDR3 is 12 residues long. V was trimmed by 1 base and J by 7 bases, leaving 8 bases between them. The germline CDR1 and CDR2 sequences are SGHDN and FVKESK. CDR3 sequence reads: CASSQGRQEQYF. In DNA form, the CDR3 reads TGTGCCAGCAGCCAAGGACGACAGGAGCAGTACTTC. Full variable domain (rest looked up from reference TRBV14 and TRBJ2-7): EAGVTQFPSHSVIEKGQTVTLRCDPISGHDNLYWYRRVMGKEIKFLLHFVKESKQDESGMPNNRFLAERTGGTYSTLKVQPAELEDSGVYFCASSQGRQEQYFGPGTRLTVT.

The chain combines TRBV7-2 with TRBJ2-1; a possible D gene is TRBD2 (5 bases). The germline V gene has CDR1 SGHTA and CDR2 FQGNSA. The V end was cut by 2 bases, the J end by 4 bases, with 9 bases between. The length of the CDR3 is 14 residues. The CDR3 loop is CASSLISGYNEQFF. In DNA form, the CDR3 reads TGTGCCAGCAGCTTAATCAGCGGTTACAATGAGCAGTTCTTC.

The CDR3 DNA sequence: TGTGCCAGCAGCTTAGGGGAGGGTTGGGGGGCAGACGATCAGCCCCAGCATTTT. Its translation is CASSLGEGWGADDQPQHF. The chain links TRBV7-6 to TRBJ1-5; D possibly corresponds to TRBD1 (6 bases). This CDR3 region has 18 residues. Trimming took 1 base from V and 5 from J, leaving 21 bases between them. The germline gives CDR1 SGHVS, CDR2 FNYEAQ.

The gene calls are TRBV5-1 and TRBJ2-5; 8 positions match TRBD2. From germline, CDR1 is SGHRS and CDR2 YFSETQ. Trimming cost V 4 bases and J 5 bases; bases outside gene matches: 10. The CDR3 is 15 residues long. In DNA, the CDR3 is TGCGCCAGCAGCGATCCGGGGGGGGTCGGGGAGACCCAGTACTTC. Translation gives CASSDPGGVGETQYF. The full variable domain, in which reference TRBV5-1 and TRBJ2-5 provide the parts outside the CDR3, is KAGVTQTPRYLIKTRGQQVTLSCSPISGHRSVSWYQQTPGQGLQFLFEYFSETQRNKGNFPGRFSGRQFSNSRSEMNVSTLELGDSALYLCASSDPGGVGETQYFGPGTRLLVL.

The chain is built from TRBV10-3 and TRBJ1-5; 8 bases agree with TRBD1. V lost 6 bases and J lost 0; bases outside the gene matches: 19. Germline V gene data show CDR1 as ENHRY and CDR2 as SYGVKD. CDR3 length: 20 residues. DNA of the CDR3: TGTGCCATCAGCCAATCCAGGGGGCAGGGGGCTTGGGGTAGCAATCAGCCCCAGCATTTT. Amino acids: CAISQSRGQGAWGSNQPQHF.

The chain carries TRBV7-3 and TRBJ1-1, with D hard to call. Germline V gene data show CDR1 as SGHTA and CDR2 as FQGTGA. This CDR3 comprises 13 residues. V was clipped by 6 bases and J by 0 bases, with 8 bases between them. The CDR3 bases are TGTGCCAGCAGACTCAGGATGAACACTGAAGCTTTCTTT. Amino acids: CASRLRMNTEAFF.

The chain employs TRBV6-1 and TRBJ2-3; TRBD2 matches 8 bases. V shed 7 bases, J shed 2 bases, and the junction held 8 bases outside the gene matches. The CDR3 is 15 residues long. In germline, CDR1 is MNHNS, CDR2 SASEGT. The CDR3 region is CASTGVAGPTDTQYF. The CDR3, as DNA: TGTGCCAGCACGGGGGTAGCGGGACCCACAGATACGCAGTATTTT.

This clone was counted only a few times. This chain uses TRBV14 with TRBJ2-2; 7 bases align to TRBD2. CDR1 SGHDN and CDR2 FVKESK come from the germline V gene. Trimming took 3 bases from V and 10 from J; bases not matched to a gene: 5. The CDR3 sequence is 13 residues long. The CDR3 DNA reads TGTGCCAGCAGCCACGCGAGCGGGACGGAGCTGTTTTTT. This sequence encodes CASSHASGTELFF.

The chain combines TRBV6-4 with TRBJ1-2, with a tentative D call TRBD1 (6 bases). The germline V and J ends were trimmed by 3 bases and 6 bases, with 11 bases remaining between them. Per germline, CDR1 MRHNA and CDR2 SNTAGT. The CDR3 covers 13 residues. The CDR3 protein is CASSEIRGHGYTF. The CDR3 DNA is TGTGCCAGCAGTGAAATCAGGGGCCATGGCTACACCTTC.

The chain combines TRBV10-3 with TRBJ1-3; D is unresolved. CDR3 size: 13 residues. CDR1 and CDR2 (germline): ENHRY, SYGVKD. Trimming pared 2 bases from V and 3 bases from J, leaving 5 bases between. In DNA, the CDR3 is TGTGCCATCAGTGAGGGTAGTGGAAACACCATATATTTT. This gives the protein CAISEGSGNTIYF.

The chain links TRBV13 to TRBJ2-3; possible D gene TRBD2, 6 bases. The germline gives CDR1 PRHDT, CDR2 FYEKMQ (reference sequence). V was shortened by 5 bases and J by 0 bases, with 18 bases between the two germline ends. The CDR3 has 17 residues. The DNA for the CDR3 is TGTGCCAGCAGCGAAACCGGGACTCCGAGTAGCACAGATACGCAGTATTTT. Protein: CASSETGTPSSTDTQYF.

This CDR3 reads CAISEALQGSNTEAFF. The CDR3 bases are TGTGCCATCAGTGAGGCACTCCAGGGGTCGAACACTGAAGCTTTCTTT. The chain combines TRBV10-3 with TRBJ1-1; D possibly corresponds to TRBD1 (6 bases). CDR1 is ENHRY, CDR2 SYGVKD, per germline. The CDR3 has 16 residues. The V gene lost 2 bases and the J gene lost 1 base, with 14 bases spanning the gap.

The chain uses TRBV20-1 and TRBJ2-7; 9 bases fit TRBD1. V lost 6 bases to trimming and J lost 6 bases; unmatched junction nucleotides: 3. CDR1 is DFQATT, CDR2 SNEGSKA, per germline (reference sequence). The CDR3 consists of 11 residues. This CDR3 is CSAWTGVEQYF. In nucleotides, the CDR3 is TGCAGTGCCTGGACAGGGGTCGAGCAGTACTTC.

V and J are TRBV6-1 and TRBJ1-2; D unresolved. Per the germline V gene, CDR1 is MNHNS and CDR2 is SASEGT. This CDR3 contains 12 residues. Trimming stripped 4 bases from V and 7 bases from J, with 10 bases between. Here the CDR3 DNA reads TGTGCCAGCAGTGGCGGTGAGGGTGGCTACACCTTC. Translated, it gives CASSGGEGGYTF.

The chain joins TRBV6-1 to TRBJ1-1, with 8 bases that match TRBD1. Germline V lookup: CDR1 MNHNS, CDR2 SASEGT. V was clipped by 4 bases and J by 12 bases; unmatched bases: 10. The CDR3 length is 13 residues. CDR3 residues: CASSGGQGRRTFF. DNA for the CDR3: TGTGCCAGCAGTGGAGGACAGGGACGGAGAACTTTCTTT.

This chain uses TRBV10-3 with TRBJ1-1; the match to TRBD1 covers 7 bases. The CDR3 length is 13 residues. The ends lost 8 bases at V and 1 base at J; junction bases unmatched: 4. Germline V lookup: CDR1 ENHRY, CDR2 SYGVKD. The CDR3 here is CAIGQVKNTEAFF. In nucleotides, the CDR3 is TGTGCCATCGGACAGGTAAAGAACACTGAAGCTTTCTTT.

The V call is TRBV4-1, the J call TRBJ2-1, with D tentatively TRBD1 (5 bases). The CDR3 extends over 12 amino acids. From germline, CDR1 is MGHRA and CDR2 YSYEKL. Trimming took 4 bases from V and 6 from J, leaving 7 bases between them. CDR3 loop: CASSPDINEQFF. Here the CDR3 DNA reads TGCGCCAGCAGCCCGGACATCAATGAGCAGTTCTTC.

The table lists this clone with a count of one. V is TRBV5-4 and J is TRBJ2-3; D call uncertain. CDR3 length: 16 amino acids. The V and J ends lost 0 bases and 4 bases respectively, with 15 bases between them. Germline CDR1 reads SGHNT; CDR2 reads YYREEE (reference sequence). Here the CDR3 DNA reads TGTGCCAGCAGCTTGGGAACTCTTCGTGGTCCAGATACGCAGTATTTT. Protein product: CASSLGTLRGPDTQYF.